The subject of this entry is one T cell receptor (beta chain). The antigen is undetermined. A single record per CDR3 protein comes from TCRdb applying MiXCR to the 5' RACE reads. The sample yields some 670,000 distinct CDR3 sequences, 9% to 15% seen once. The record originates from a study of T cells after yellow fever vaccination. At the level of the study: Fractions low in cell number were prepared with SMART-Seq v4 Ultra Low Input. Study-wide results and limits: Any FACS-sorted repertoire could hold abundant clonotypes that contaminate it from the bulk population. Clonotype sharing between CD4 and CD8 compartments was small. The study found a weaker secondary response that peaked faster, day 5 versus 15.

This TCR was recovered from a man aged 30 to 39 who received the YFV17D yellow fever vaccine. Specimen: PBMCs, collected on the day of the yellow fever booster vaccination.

CDR3 amino acids: CASSQGPQGAGSEAFF. In DNA, the CDR3 is TGCGCCAGCAGCCAGGGTCCACAGGGGGCCGGCTCTGAAGCTTTCTTT. The rearrangement uses TRBV4-3 and TRBJ1-1, with TRBD1 identical over 9 bases. Germline V CDR1 and CDR2: LGHNA, YSLEER. The CDR3 contains 16 residues. The J segment lost 6 bases and the V segment lost 3 bases, leaving 11 bases of the junction unmatched.